Reported below is one T cell receptor (beta chain). Its antigen remains undetermined. No much larger clone is present one base from it, and per-base qualities are unavailable. The immunoSEQ Assay, a bias-controlled multiplex PCR, was used to amplify TCRbeta CDR3 regions from genomic DNA. The authors processed their data as follows. Within the assay, amplification of reference gene primers was used to estimate how many nucleated cells each sample contained. To quantify the absolute abundance of each unique TCRbeta CDR3 rearrangement, sequence reads were collapsed and filtered. For each sample, productive Simpson clonality was calculated as the square root of Simpson's diversity index across productive rearrangements. TCRdb mirrors the immuneACCESS table, restricted to in-frame sequences. Some clones are absent from its copies; in checked studies, under half trace to an unresolved V gene, and the reason for the others is unknown. V and J calls and clone size are as listed in that table; D and trimming were resolved from the DNA. This sample has roughly 76,000 clones in its table, and about 92% of those were observed once. Together, the top ten hold 1.4% to 1.5% of the sample.

The data were obtained in a study of blood T cell repertoires in COVID-19 (dated by TCRdb to the early 2020s). Context from the whole study: Samples covering the acute and convalescent phases of COVID-19 were provided by collaborators in the United States, Italy and Spain. The prospective study material was composed of cDNA or gDNA derived from T cells, B-cell-depleted T cells, or PBMCs. HLA class I and class II types, where available, came from metadata supplied by the sample provider rather than from assay-based typing. The repertoires were released in a freely available public database meant as a resource for research on the immune response to SARS-CoV-2. The samples were drawn from the first 160 participants of the ongoing ImmuneRACE study and from 1,200 or so subjects provided by 6 global collaborators. The sample metadata nearly always contained a de-identified subject ID, COVID-19 status, age in years and sex. Deeply sampled blood TCRbeta repertoires from subjects exposed to, actively infected with, or recovered from COVID-19 were included in the dataset.

Each collaborating institution followed its own protocols to collect whole blood in K2EDTA tubes. For TCRbeta analysis, collaborators shipped samples in one of three forms: frozen whole blood, isolated PBMCs, or DNA extracted from either of those sample types. The paper as a whole reports these results and caveats: Clinical and demographic metadata were provided uncurated, with the amount varying by source and participant.

V lost 5 bases and J lost 2 bases, and the count of bases not matched to a germline gene is 5. The CDR3 covers 15 residues, taking in both the cysteine and the phenylalanine. Only the CDR3 region is kept as DNA, spanning 45 bases read in frame from base 1. CDR1 is given as SGHRS and CDR2 as YFSETQ, both from the germline V gene. The chain employs TRBV5-1 and TRBJ2-1; TRBD1 aligns with 9 central bases. The source material was peripheral blood. This TCR was sampled from a man aged 45-65 years with acute or convalescent COVID-19. The sequenced DNA: TGCGCCAGCAGTCCCGGGACAGGGCCCTACAATGAGCAGTTCTTC. Translated, this is CASSPGTGPYNEQFF.